This T cell receptor (beta chain) was identified during a study of shared clonotypes between healthy human individuals (dated by TCRdb to 2020 to 2022). About the investigation overall: A couple of women and a few men aged 18 to 49 years were included in the cohort. Blood TCR repertoires of several healthy adults were deeply sequenced to estimate repertoire size and the extent of clonotype sharing between individuals. For each donor, three plates each were used for CD4 naive and CD4 memory, two plates were used for CD8 naive, and one plate was used for CD8 memory. Each donor's leukapheresis produced roughly between roughly 0.94 and 9.5 billion PBMCs. To increase sequencing depth and limit assay-specific biases, TCR repertoire library preparation and sequencing were carried out by different laboratories using diverse techniques.

The donors were healthy, HIV-negative adults who had no recently reported acute infections or vaccinations. Every donor was a Caucasian adult residing in Nashville, Tennessee, USA. Magnetic negative selection was used to enrich CD4+ T cells, after which naive cells were positively selected on CD45RA and the negative fraction became the memory subset. Blood was obtained by leukapheresis, after which PBMCs were separated by Ficoll-Histopaque density gradient centrifugation and cryopreserved in liquid nitrogen vapor phase. Analytical flow cytometry was used to check the purity and quantity of every magnetically sorted T cell population. Genomic DNA was isolated from every sorted fraction and measured by UV absorbance on a Nanodrop 2000c. General conclusions and limits of the study: Only blood was sampled, and tissue TCR repertoires likely differ from those in blood. Larger estimated clonotype richness was generally found for naive subsets than for memory subsets. Across four donors, approximately 5% of naive CD4, approximately 3.6% of naive CD8, approximately 2.5% of memory CD4, and roughly 0.41% of memory CD8 clonotypes were shared. Higher generation probabilities were observed for clonotypes shared by all four sorted-subset donors than for non-shared clonotypes. Even with the large sequencing depth, rarefaction of the sorted-subset datasets indicated that sequencing was incomplete. Pairwise subsampling led to the expectation that sequencing depth would affect the degree of clonotype sharing among donors. The small number of donors limited the genetic and exposure-history diversity represented.

This clone was detected once. Its antigen remains unidentified. Base quality data are lacking; no much larger clone is found one base away. Germline trimming: 6 bases from V, 7 bases from J; junction bases outside gene matches: 9. The CDR3 runs 15 residues from the cysteine to the phenylalanine. Left in the record is the CDR3 DNA by itself, 45 bases read in frame from the first base. Taken from the germline V gene (reference sequence), the CDR1 and CDR2 loops are LNHDA and SQIVND. TCR CDR3 regions were amplified from genomic DNA by multiplex PCR using the deep immunoSEQ assay. For each cell subset, the extracted genomic DNA was distributed evenly across all wells of several immunoSEQ 96-well plates, and each plate served as one replicate. For sorted subsets, about 200 ng genomic DNA, equal to tens of thousands of T cell genomes, was loaded into each replicate PCR. Purified libraries were measured with a Qubit 3.0 fluorometer, size-checked on a Bioanalyzer 2100, and measured again with the KAPA Library Quantification kit. Every immunoSEQ 96-well plate was sequenced on a separate single-read 150-cycle Illumina NextSeq 550 flow cell. From the authors' description of their analysis: Because only junctional sequences without quality scores were contained in the immunoSEQ output, filtering matching that applied to full-length reads could not be performed. Sequences were annotated with PyIR, a Python wrapper for IgBLAST v1.9, using IMGT germline references to assign V/J genes and CDR3. Reads were removed for weak V/J assignments (E-value above 1e-6), missing CDR3, stop codons, out-of-frame junctions, or ambiguous translated residues. V3J clonotypes were defined as sequences sharing an identical inferred V gene, J gene, and CDR3 amino acid sequence. To compute the percentage overlap between repertoires, the number of shared unique clonotypes was divided by the size of the smaller repertoire. Richness of each repertoire was evaluated using RTK rarefaction, the Chao1 estimator, and Recon v2.1 estimates of unobserved clonotypes. For all TCRbeta clonotypes obtained by the gDNA method from four donors, generation probabilities were computed with OLGA. This immuneACCESS table, as held by TCRdb, lists in-frame sequences with V and J called but not all clones. Of the missing ones, under half trace to an unresolved V gene in checked studies; the others have no known cause. The V and J calls and clone size come from that table; D and trimming were worked out from the DNA. This sample has roughly 2.2 million clones in its table, and 92% of those were observed once. The ten largest clones represent about 0.36% of the sample.

The sequence came from a man aged 18 to 29 in good health. Some clones in this sample may be carry-over from other donors' samples. The chain joins TRBV19 to TRBJ2-7; 13 central bases correspond to TRBD2. Sequencing was done on a sample of naive CD4+ T cells from PBMCs. The cell subset or site label corresponds to: CD45RA+ positively selected. The CDR3 protein: CASSQLAGGPWEQYF. The DNA sequence is as follows: TGTGCCAGTAGCCAACTAGCGGGAGGGCCCTGGGAGCAGTACTTC.